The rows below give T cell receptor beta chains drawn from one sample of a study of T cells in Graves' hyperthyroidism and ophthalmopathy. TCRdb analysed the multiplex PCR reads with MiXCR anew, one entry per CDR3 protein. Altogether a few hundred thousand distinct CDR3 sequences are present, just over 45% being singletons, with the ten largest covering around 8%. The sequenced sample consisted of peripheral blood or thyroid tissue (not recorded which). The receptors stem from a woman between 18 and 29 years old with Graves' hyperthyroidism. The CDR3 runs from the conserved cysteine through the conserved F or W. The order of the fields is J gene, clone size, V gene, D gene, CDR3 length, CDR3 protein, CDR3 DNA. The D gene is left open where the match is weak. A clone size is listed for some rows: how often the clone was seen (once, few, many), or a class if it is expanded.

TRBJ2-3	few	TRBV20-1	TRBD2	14	CSAMSAGDADTQYF	TGCAGTGCTATGTCGGCGGGAGACGCGGATACGCAGTATTTT
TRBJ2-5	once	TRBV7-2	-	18	CASSQVGLAGYDGETQYF	TGTGCCAGCAGCCAAGTCGGTTTGGCCGGCTATGATGGGGAGACCCAGTACTTC
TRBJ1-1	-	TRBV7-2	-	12	CASSLLAGEAFF	TGTGCCAGCAGCTTGTTGGCAGGTGAAGCTTTCTTT
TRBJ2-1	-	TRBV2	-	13	CASSEWEVAEQFF	TGTGCCAGCAGTGAATGGGAGGTTGCTGAGCAGTTCTTC
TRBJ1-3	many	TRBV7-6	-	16	CASSSSGASSGNTIYF	TGTGCCAGCAGCTCGTCCGGGGCCAGCTCTGGAAACACCATATATTTT
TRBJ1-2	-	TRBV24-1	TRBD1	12	CATSGTGLGYTF	TGTGCCACCAGTGGGACAGGCCTGGGCTACACCTTC
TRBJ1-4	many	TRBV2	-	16	CASSEVGSPAGEKLFF	TGTGCCAGCAGTGAAGTAGGCAGCCCAGCGGGGGAAAAACTGTTTTTT
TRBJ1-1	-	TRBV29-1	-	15	CSVEDEGGVVTEAFF	TGCAGCGTTGAGGACGAGGGGGGGGTAGTGACTGAAGCTTTCTTT
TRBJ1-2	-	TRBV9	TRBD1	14	CASSGDRGLDGYTF	TGTGCCAGCAGCGGCGACAGGGGGCTTGATGGCTACACCTTC
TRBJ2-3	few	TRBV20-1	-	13	CSALRGAADTQYF	TGCAGTGCTCTCCGGGGGGCCGCAGATACGCAGTATTTT
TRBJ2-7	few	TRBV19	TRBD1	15	CASSIGQGVPYEQYF	TGTGCCAGTAGTATCGGCCAGGGGGTCCCCTACGAGCAGTACTTC
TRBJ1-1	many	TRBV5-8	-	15	CASSLAPLVNTEAFF	TGTGCCAGCAGCTTGGCTCCTCTTGTGAACACTGAAGCTTTCTTT
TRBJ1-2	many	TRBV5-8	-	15	CASSSQGRANYGYTF	TGTGCCAGCAGCTCCCAGGGACGGGCTAACTATGGCTACACCTTC
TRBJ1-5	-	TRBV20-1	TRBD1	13	CSAKQGADQPQHF	TGCAGTGCCAAACAGGGGGCCGATCAGCCCCAGCATTTT
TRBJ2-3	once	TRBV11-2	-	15	CASSPLTRGTDTQYF	TGTGCCAGCAGCCCCCTGACTAGAGGCACAGATACGCAGTATTTT
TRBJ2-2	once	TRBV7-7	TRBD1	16	CASSNPGTGGSGELFF	TGTGCCAGCAGTAATCCAGGGACAGGGGGCTCCGGGGAGCTGTTTTTT
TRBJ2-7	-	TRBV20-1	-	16	CSARGRITNYGYEQYF	TGCAGTGCTAGGGGACGTATCACTAACTATGGCTACGAGCAGTACTTC
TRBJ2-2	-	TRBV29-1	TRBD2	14	CSVEDRREADELFF	TGCAGCGTTGAAGATCGGCGGGAGGCTGATGAGCTGTTTTTT
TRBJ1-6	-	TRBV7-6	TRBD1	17	CASSSGQGGIAGSPLHF	TGTGCCAGCAGCTCCGGACAGGGAGGAATAGCGGGTTCACCCCTCCACTTT
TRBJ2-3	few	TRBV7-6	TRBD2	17	CASSPSLAGAITDTQYF	TGTGCCAGCAGCCCCTCCCTAGCGGGAGCCATCACAGATACGCAGTATTTT
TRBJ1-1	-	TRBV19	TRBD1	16	CASSMLCGQGSSEALF	TGTGCCAGTAGTATGTTGTGTGGACAGGGATCGTCTGAAGCTCTCTTT
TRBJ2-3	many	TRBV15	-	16	CATSRGRGGDTDTQYF	TGTGCCACCAGCAGGGGCAGAGGCGGAGACACAGATACGCAGTATTTT
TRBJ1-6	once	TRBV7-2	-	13	CASSLGRESPLHF	TGTGCCAGCAGCTTAGGCCGAGAGTCACCCCTCCACTTT
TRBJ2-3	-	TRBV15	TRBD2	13	CALAAGEADTQYF	TGTGCCCTCGCGGCGGGAGAGGCAGATACGCAGTATTTT
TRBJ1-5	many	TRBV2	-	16	CASSDLVWDSNQPQHF	TGTGCCAGCAGTGATTTGGTATGGGATAGCAATCAGCCCCAGCATTTT
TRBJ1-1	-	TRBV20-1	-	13	CSARVLRDTEAFF	TGCAGTGCTAGGGTCCTACGGGACACTGAAGCTTTCTTT
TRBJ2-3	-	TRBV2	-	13	CASKDQPSDTQYF	TGTGCCAGCAAGGACCAACCGTCAGATACGCAGTATTTT
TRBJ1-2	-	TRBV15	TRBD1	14	CATSTWTGGDGYTF	TGTGCCACCAGCACGTGGACAGGGGGCGATGGCTACACCTTC
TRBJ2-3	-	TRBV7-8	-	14	CASSFRKNRDTQYF	TGTGCCAGCAGCTTCCGTAAGAACAGGGATACGCAGTATTTT
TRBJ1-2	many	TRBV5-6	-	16	CASSPGTSTLLGVYTF	TGTGCCAGCAGCCCTGGGACATCTACCCTACTCGGGGTCTACACCTTC
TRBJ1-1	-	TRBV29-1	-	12	CSPSGDSTEAFF	TGCAGCCCGAGTGGGGATTCCACTGAAGCTTTCTTT
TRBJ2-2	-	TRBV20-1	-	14	CSASPRRSTGELFF	TGCAGTGCTAGCCCTCGAAGGTCCACCGGGGAGCTGTTTTTT
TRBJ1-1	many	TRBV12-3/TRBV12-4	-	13	CASSYRVFSEAFF	TGTGCCAGCAGTTACAGGGTTTTCAGTGAAGCTTTCTTT
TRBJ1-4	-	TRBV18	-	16	CASSPRDTATNEKLFF	TGTGCCAGCTCACCCCGGGACACCGCAACTAATGAAAAACTGTTTTTT
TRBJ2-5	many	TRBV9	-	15	CASSVDLGFQETQYF	TGTGCCAGCAGCGTAGACCTCGGGTTCCAAGAGACCCAGTACTTC
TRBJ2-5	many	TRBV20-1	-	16	CSASSHAASYQETQYF	TGCAGTGCTAGTTCCCACGCAGCCTCCTACCAAGAGACCCAGTACTTC
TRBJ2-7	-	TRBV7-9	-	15	CASSLTHAGENEQYF	TGTGCCAGCAGCTTAACTCACGCAGGGGAAAACGAGCAGTACTTC
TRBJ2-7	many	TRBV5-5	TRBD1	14	CASSVQGSSYEQYF	TGTGCCAGCAGTGTACAGGGGAGCTCCTACGAGCAGTACTTC
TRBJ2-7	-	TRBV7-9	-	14	CASSVDGSTYEQYF	TGTGCCAGCAGCGTAGATGGGTCTACCTACGAGCAGTACTTC
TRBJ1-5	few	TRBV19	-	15	CASSIIPGRHQPQHF	TGTGCCAGTAGTATTATTCCCGGGAGACATCAGCCCCAGCATTTT
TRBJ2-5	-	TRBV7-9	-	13	CASSLGGGQPQYF	TGTGCCAGCAGCTTAGGGGGTGGTCAGCCCCAGTACTTC
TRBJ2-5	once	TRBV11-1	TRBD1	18	CASSLAPGQALPQETQYF	TGTGCCAGCAGCTTAGCGCCGGGACAGGCGTTACCCCAAGAGACCCAGTACTTC
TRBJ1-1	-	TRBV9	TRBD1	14	CASSGDRGRVGAFF	TGTGCCAGCAGCGGAGACAGGGGCAGGGTTGGCGCTTTCTTT
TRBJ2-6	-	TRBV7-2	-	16	CASSRGHNSGANVLTF	TGTGCCAGCAGCCGCGGACACAACTCTGGGGCCAACGTCCTGACTTTC
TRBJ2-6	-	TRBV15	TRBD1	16	CATSGQGNSGANVLTF	TGTGCCACCAGCGGACAGGGAAACTCTGGGGCCAACGTCCTGACTTTC
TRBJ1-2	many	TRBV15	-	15	CATSREGTSIYGYTF	TGTGCCACCAGCAGAGAGGGCACCAGTATCTATGGCTACACCTTC
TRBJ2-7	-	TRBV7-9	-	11	CASSSPGEQCF	TGTGCCAGCAGCTCCCCTGGAGAGCAGTGCTTC
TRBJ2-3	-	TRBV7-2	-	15	CASSSGAFATDTQYF	TGTGCCAGCAGCTCCGGGGCATTCGCGACAGATACGCAGTATTTT